The 19 T cell receptor beta chains in this list originate from one sample, sequenced in a study of vaccination and CD4 T cells after COVID-19 (dated 2022 in TCRdb). The library was made by PCR. Sequenced on an Illumina iSeq 100. In TCRdb, the public reads were trimmed at Q25 with fastp and aligned with MiXCR, with productive beta chains retained. Every CDR3 protein is listed once, alongside the most common genes and DNA of its rows. The sample contains just over 20,000 distinct CDR3 sequences, roughly 61% of them found a single time. The ten largest clones take up around 1.1% of the sample. The sequencing used CD4+ T cells from blood, collected before SARS-CoV-2 vaccination. The receptors were sampled from a human donor who had recovered from COVID-19.

The chain joins TRBV6-1 to TRBJ2-1, with a weak D call TRBD2 (6 bases). V lost 2 bases to trimming and J lost 0 bases, with 14 bases between them. The CDR3 runs to 17 residues. Germline CDR1 MNHNS, CDR2 SASEGT. CDR3: CASSEFFGSGSYNEQFF. The CDR3 DNA reads TGTGCCAGCAGTGAATTTTTTGGTAGCGGCTCCTACAATGAGCAGTTCTTC.

The chain links TRBV20-1 to TRBJ1-1; TRBD1 is a possible D gene (5 bases). Germline-derived CDR1 and CDR2 are DFQATT and SNEGSKA (reference sequence). The CDR3 is 14 amino acids. V was shortened by 3 bases and J by 1 base, with 12 bases between the two germline ends. CDR3 loop: CSASRTRGNTEAFF. CDR3 in DNA: TGCAGTGCTAGCCGGACAAGGGGGAACACTGAAGCTTTCTTT.

The chain couples TRBV20-1 to TRBJ2-3; D is unclear. Germline CDR1 reads DFQATT; CDR2 reads SNEGSKA (reference sequence). V lost 3 bases, J lost 4 bases, and 17 bases lay in between. This CDR3 contains 15 residues. This CDR3 is CSASAPRLAADTQYF. The DNA of the CDR3 is TGCAGTGCTAGTGCACCCCGACTCGCTGCAGATACGCAGTATTTT.

The chain recombines TRBV6-1 with TRBJ2-1, with TRBD2 matching over 7 bases. This CDR3 comprises 15 residues. V lost 4 bases and J lost 4; bases outside the gene matches: 7. Germline values: CDR1 MNHNS, CDR2 SASEGT. The CDR3 region has the DNA TGTGCCAGCAGTGGGGTGCTAGCGGAATACAATGAGCAGTTCTTC. This sequence encodes CASSGVLAEYNEQFF.

This chain links TRBV11-3 with TRBJ1-6; TRBD1 matches at 12 bases. The germline V gene has CDR1 SGHNT and CDR2 YENEEA. The CDR3 spans 15 residues. Trimming removed 5 bases from V and 7 bases from J; junction bases left unmatched: 3. Here the CDR3 reads CASSVGQGANSPLHF. CDR3 coding DNA: TGTGCCAGCAGCGTGGGACAGGGGGCCAATTCACCCCTCCACTTT. The entire variable domain, with the rest obtained from reference TRBV11-3 and TRBJ1-6, is as follows: EAGVVQSPRYKIIEKKQPVAFWCNPISGHNTLYWYLQNLGQGPELLIRYENEEAVDDSQLPKDRFSAERLKGVDSTLKIQPAELGDSAVYLCASSVGQGANSPLHFGNGTRLTVT.

This clonotype was seen a handful of times. The chain recombines TRBV6-4 with TRBJ2-6; D remains ambiguous. Germline loops: CDR1 MRHNA, CDR2 SNTAGT. V dropped 2 bases and J dropped 0 bases, with 2 bases sitting between them. This CDR3 has 14 residues. CDR3 coding DNA: TGTGCCAGCAGTGACAACTCTGGGGCCAACGTCCTGACTTTC. Its translation is CASSDNSGANVLTF.

The V gene is TRBV28, the J gene TRBJ2-7; D uncertain. Trimming took 6 bases from V and 4 from J, leaving 13 bases between them. Looked up from germline, CDR1 is MDHEN and CDR2 is SYDVKM. The CDR3 has 13 residues. CDR3 in amino acids: CASSLGSSYEQYF. Written as DNA, the CDR3 is TGTGCCAGCAGCCTGGGGTCATCATACGAGCAGTACTTC. The whole variable domain, remainder taken from reference TRBV28 and TRBJ2-7, is DVKVTQSSRYLVKRTGEKVFLECVQDMDHENMFWYRQDPGLGLRLIYFSYDVKMKEKGDIPEGYSVSREKKERFSLILESASTNQTSMYLCASSLGSSYEQYFGPGTRLTVT.

The chain joins TRBV2 to TRBJ1-2, with TRBD1 identical over 7 bases. CDR1 is SNHLY and CDR2 is FYNNEI in the germline V gene. The junction had 5 bases not matched to a gene; V was cut back by 6 bases and J by 4 bases. The CDR3 consists of 13 residues. The CDR3 DNA follows: TGTGCCAGCAGGGGACAGTTCGGCTATGGCTACACCTTC. It encodes CASRGQFGYGYTF.

The chain couples TRBV2 to TRBJ2-3; 13 bases are a match to TRBD2. The germline gives CDR1 SNHLY, CDR2 FYNNEI. The CDR3 is 14 amino acids. V gave up 5 bases and J gave up 5 bases; unmatched junction bases: 1. The DNA for the CDR3 is TGTGCCAGCAGTAGACTAGCGGGAGGAGATACGCAGTATTTT. Translating gives CASSRLAGGDTQYF.

V and J are TRBV5-5 and TRBJ1-1; D gene ambiguous. Germline assignment: CDR1 SGHKS and CDR2 YYEKEE (reference sequence). CDR3 length: 16 residues. V dropped 6 bases and J dropped 3 bases, with 21 bases sitting between them. The CDR3 region has the DNA TGTGCCAGCACCTCCCGTGTGCCGGGTGTTTACACTGAAGCTTTCTTT. This encodes CASTSRVPGVYTEAFF. The variable domain in full, with the rest retrieved from reference TRBV5-5 and TRBJ1-1, is DAGVTQSPTHLIKTRGQQVTLRCSPISGHKSVSWYQQVLGQGPQFIFQYYEKEERGRGNFPDRFSARQFPNYSSELNVNALLLGDSALYLCASTSRVPGVYTEAFFGQGTRLTVV.

The V call is TRBV6-4, the J call TRBJ2-5; D perhaps matches TRBD1 (6 bases). Germline-derived CDR1 and CDR2 are MRHNA and SNTAGT. The CDR3 length is 12 residues. V was shortened by 6 bases and J by 5 bases, with 10 bases between the two germline ends. CDR3 nucleotide sequence: TGTGCCAGCAGCCACAGGGTGGAGACCCAGTACTTC. Amino acids: CASSHRVETQYF.

The rearrangement uses TRBV20-1 and TRBJ2-7, with 9 bases identical to TRBD1. CDR1 is DFQATT and CDR2 is SNEGSKA in the germline V gene (reference sequence). V dropped 5 bases and J dropped 5; count of bases not matched to a gene: 13. The CDR3 length is 15 residues. CDR3 protein: CSAYNSGTGLDEQYF. CDR3 nucleotides: TGCAGTGCTTACAATTCCGGGACAGGGCTCGACGAGCAGTACTTC.

There are a few counts of this clonotype. The chain joins TRBV20-1 to TRBJ1-1; TRBD1 might be the D (5 bases). Trimming shortened V by 5 bases and J by 4 bases, and 20 bases separated the two germline ends. CDR3 size: 15 residues. Germline CDR1 is DFQATT and CDR2 is SNEGSKA (reference sequence). CDR3 sequence (DNA): TGCAGTGCTGGAGCGGCGGGGGTCGGGCGCACTGAAGCTTTCTTT. It is translated as CSAGAAGVGRTEAFF.

The genes are TRBV30 and TRBJ2-2; 7 positions agree with TRBD1. The CDR3 sequence is 16 residues long. Per germline, CDR1 GTSNPN and CDR2 SVGIG (reference sequence). V was clipped by 0 bases and J by 5 bases; unmatched bases: 9. The CDR3 region is CAWSVLGDSITGELFF. CDR3 sequence (DNA): TGTGCCTGGAGTGTCCTTGGGGACAGCATAACCGGGGAGCTGTTTTTT.

In this sample, this clonotype turned up a few times. The chain combines TRBV19 with TRBJ1-5; 9 nucleotides match TRBD1. V shed 4 bases, J shed 7 bases, and the junction held 8 bases outside the gene matches. The CDR3 extends over 15 amino acids. Germline V lookup: CDR1 LNHDA, CDR2 SQIVND (reference sequence). The CDR3 DNA sequence: TGTGCCAGTAGTAGGACCGGGACAGGGAAGCAGCCCCAGCATTTT. Its translation is CASSRTGTGKQPQHF.

This rearrangement joins TRBV4-1 to TRBJ2-7; D might be TRBD1 (6 bases). V lost 4 bases, J lost 2 bases, and 24 bases lay in between. Germline CDR1 and CDR2: MGHRA and YSYEKL. The CDR3 extends over 18 amino acids. The CDR3 sequence: CASSPGVLDRRYTYEQYF. The CDR3 region has the DNA TGCGCCAGCAGCCCAGGGGTCCTTGACCGGCGGTACACCTACGAGCAGTACTTC.

The rearrangement uses TRBV19 and TRBJ2-3; TRBD2 agrees at 7 bases. Germline CDR1 and CDR2: LNHDA and SQIVND (reference sequence). The CDR3 covers 16 residues. With V trimmed by 3 bases and J by 7 bases, 13 bases remained unmatched. This CDR3 is CASSIMQGGRANTQYF. The CDR3 nucleotides are TGTGCCAGTAGTATTATGCAGGGCGGGAGAGCAAATACGCAGTATTTT.

The chain couples TRBV20-1 to TRBJ1-6, with 10 bases matching TRBD1. Losses at the gene ends were 6 bases for V and 5 bases for J; bases not matched to a gene: 7. This CDR3 has 15 amino acids. Germline V gene data show CDR1 as DFQATT and CDR2 as SNEGSKA (reference sequence). The CDR3 DNA reads as TGCAGTGCCCAGACAGGGGGCCCCCATAATTCACCCCTCCACTTT. This translates into CSAQTGGPHNSPLHF.

In its sample, this clonotype was seen a few times. The CDR3 sequence is CSARMGEAGSDTEAFF. The CDR3 DNA follows: TGCAGTGCTAGAATGGGGGAGGCAGGGTCGGACACTGAAGCTTTCTTT. The chain uses TRBV20-1 and TRBJ1-1, with D perhaps TRBD1 (5 bases). From germline, CDR1 is DFQATT and CDR2 SNEGSKA (reference sequence). The CDR3 consists of 16 residues. With 2 bases removed from V and 3 bases from J, the gap between germline ends came to 19 bases.